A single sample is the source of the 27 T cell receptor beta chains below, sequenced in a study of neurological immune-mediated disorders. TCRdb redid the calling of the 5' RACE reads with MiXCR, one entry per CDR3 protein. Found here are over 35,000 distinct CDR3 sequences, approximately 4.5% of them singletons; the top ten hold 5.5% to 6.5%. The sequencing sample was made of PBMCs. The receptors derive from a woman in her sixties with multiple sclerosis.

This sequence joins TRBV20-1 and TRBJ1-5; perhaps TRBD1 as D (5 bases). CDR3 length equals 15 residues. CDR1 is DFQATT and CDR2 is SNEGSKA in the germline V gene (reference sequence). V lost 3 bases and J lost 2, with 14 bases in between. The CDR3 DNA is TGCAGTGCTAGCGGACATAATGAAGGCAATCAGCCCCAGCATTTT. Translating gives CSASGHNEGNQPQHF.

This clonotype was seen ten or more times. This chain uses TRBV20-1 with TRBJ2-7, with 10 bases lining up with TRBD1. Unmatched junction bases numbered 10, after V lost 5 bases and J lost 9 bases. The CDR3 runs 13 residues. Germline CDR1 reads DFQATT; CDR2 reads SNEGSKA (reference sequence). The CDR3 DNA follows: TGCAGTGCTGGGGACAGGGGAAATTTTGGGCAGTACTTC. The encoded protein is CSAGDRGNFGQYF.

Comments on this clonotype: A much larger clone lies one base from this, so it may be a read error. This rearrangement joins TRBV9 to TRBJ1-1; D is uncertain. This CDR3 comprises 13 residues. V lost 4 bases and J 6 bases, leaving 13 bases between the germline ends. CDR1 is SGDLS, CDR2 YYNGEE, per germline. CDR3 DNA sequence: TGTGCCAGCAGCCCCAAACATGAGGCTGAAGCTTTCTTT. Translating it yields CASSPKHEAEAFF. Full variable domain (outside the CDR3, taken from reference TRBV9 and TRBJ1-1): DSGVTQTPKHLITATGQRVTLRCSPRSGDLSVYWYQQSLDQGLQFLIQYYNGEERAKGNILERFSAQQFPDLHSELNLSSLELGDSALYFCASSPKHEAEAFFGQGTRLTVV.

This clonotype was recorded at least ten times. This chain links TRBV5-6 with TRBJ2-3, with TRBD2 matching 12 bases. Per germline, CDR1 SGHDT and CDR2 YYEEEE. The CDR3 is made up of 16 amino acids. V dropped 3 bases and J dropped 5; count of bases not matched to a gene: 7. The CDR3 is CASSSASGGAGDTQYF. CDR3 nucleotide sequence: TGTGCCAGCAGCTCCGCTAGCGGGGGGGCAGGAGATACGCAGTATTTT.

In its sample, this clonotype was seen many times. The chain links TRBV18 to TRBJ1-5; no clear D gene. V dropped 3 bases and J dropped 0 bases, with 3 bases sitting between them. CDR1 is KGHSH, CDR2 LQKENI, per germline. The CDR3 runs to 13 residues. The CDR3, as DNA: TGTGCCAGCTCACCCGGTAGCAATCAGCCCCAGCATTTT. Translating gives CASSPGSNQPQHF.

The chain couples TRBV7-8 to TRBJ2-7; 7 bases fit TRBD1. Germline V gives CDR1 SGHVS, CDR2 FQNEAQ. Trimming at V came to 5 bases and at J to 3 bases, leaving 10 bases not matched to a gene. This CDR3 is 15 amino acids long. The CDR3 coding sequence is TGTGCCAGCAGCGATACCGGGACAGACGTCTACGAGCAGTACTTC. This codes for CASSDTGTDVYEQYF.

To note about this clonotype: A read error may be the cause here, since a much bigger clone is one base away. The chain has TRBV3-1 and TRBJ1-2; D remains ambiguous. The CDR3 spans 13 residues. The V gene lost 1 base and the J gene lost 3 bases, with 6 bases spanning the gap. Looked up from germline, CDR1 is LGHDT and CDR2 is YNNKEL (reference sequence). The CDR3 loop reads CASSQGKHYGYTF. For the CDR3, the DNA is TGTGCCAGCAGCCAAGGGAAGCACTATGGCTACACCTTC.

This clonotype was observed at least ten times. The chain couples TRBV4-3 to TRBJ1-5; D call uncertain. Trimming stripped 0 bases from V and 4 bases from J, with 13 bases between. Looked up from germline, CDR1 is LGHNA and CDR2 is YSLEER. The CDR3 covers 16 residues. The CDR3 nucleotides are TGCGCCAGCAGCCAAGATTTCGGGTCTTGGAATCAGCCCCAGCATTTT. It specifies CASSQDFGSWNQPQHF.

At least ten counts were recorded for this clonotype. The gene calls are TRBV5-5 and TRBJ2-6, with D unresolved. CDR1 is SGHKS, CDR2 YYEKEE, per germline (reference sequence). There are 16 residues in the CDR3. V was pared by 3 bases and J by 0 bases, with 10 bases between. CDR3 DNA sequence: TGTGCCAGCAGCTCGACTGGCTCCTCTGGGGCCAACGTCCTGACTTTC. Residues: CASSSTGSSGANVLTF.

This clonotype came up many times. CDR3 sequence reads: CSARDGTVTGELFF. CDR3 DNA sequence: TGCAGTGCTAGAGATGGGACAGTCACCGGGGAGCTGTTTTTT. The chain carries TRBV20-1 and TRBJ2-2; the match to TRBD1 covers 7 bases. This CDR3 is built from 14 residues. The V gene's germline CDR1 is DFQATT and CDR2 SNEGSKA (reference sequence). Unmatched junction bases numbered 2, after V lost 0 bases and J lost 4 bases.

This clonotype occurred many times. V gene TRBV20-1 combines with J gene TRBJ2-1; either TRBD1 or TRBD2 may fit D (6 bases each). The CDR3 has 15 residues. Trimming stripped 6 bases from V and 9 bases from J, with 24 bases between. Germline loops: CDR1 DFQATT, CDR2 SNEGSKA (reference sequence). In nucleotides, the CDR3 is TGCAGTGCACCGCTAATGGACAGTGGGGGGCCTGAGCAGTTCTTC. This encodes CSAPLMDSGGPEQFF.

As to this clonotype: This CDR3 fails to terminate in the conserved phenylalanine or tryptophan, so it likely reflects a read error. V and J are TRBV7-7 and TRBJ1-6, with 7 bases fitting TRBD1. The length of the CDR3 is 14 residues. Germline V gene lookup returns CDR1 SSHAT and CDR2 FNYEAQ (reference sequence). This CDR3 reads CASSSGTANSPLHC. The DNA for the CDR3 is TGTGCTAGCAGCTCGGGGACAGCAAATTCACCCCTCCACTGT.

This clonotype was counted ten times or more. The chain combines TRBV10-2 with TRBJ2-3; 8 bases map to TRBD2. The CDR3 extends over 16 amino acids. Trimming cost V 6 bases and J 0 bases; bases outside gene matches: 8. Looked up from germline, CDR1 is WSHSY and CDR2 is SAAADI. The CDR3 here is CASSLWGLGSTDTQYF. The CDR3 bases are TGCGCCAGCAGCCTGTGGGGACTAGGGAGCACAGATACGCAGTATTTT.

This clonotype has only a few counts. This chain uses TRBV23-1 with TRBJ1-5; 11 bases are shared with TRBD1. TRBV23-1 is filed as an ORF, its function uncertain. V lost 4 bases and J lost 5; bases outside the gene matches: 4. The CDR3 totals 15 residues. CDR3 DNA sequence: TGCGCCAGCAGTCGGGGACAGGGGGTTTATCAGCCCCAGCATTTT. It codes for CASSRGQGVYQPQHF.

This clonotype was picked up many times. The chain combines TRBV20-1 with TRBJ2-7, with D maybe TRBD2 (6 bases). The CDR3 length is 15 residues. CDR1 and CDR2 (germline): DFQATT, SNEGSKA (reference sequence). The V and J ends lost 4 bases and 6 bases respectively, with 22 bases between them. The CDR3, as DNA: TGCAGTGCTAAGGATGACGGGAGCCCGAGGGGCGAGCAGTACGTC. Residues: CSAKDDGSPRGEQYV.

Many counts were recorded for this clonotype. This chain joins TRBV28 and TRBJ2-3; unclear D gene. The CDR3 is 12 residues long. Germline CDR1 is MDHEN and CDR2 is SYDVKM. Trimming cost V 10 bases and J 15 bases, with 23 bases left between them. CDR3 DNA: TGTGCCACCCTGCTCCCAGGTGTAAGAGGATATTTT. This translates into CATLLPGVRGYF.

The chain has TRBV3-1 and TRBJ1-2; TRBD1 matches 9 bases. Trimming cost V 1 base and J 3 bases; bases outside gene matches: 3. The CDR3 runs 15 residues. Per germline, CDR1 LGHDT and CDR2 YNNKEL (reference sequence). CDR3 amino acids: CASSQGTGVDYGYTF. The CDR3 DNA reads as TGTGCCAGCAGCCAAGGGACAGGGGTCGACTATGGCTACACCTTC.

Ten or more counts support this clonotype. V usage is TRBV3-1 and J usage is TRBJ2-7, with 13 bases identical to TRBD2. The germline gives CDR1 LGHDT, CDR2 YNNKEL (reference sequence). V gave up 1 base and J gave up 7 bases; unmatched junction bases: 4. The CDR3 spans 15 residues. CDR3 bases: TGTGCCAGCAGCCAAGGGACTAGCGGGGGTGGGGAGCAGTACTTC. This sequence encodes CASSQGTSGGGEQYF.

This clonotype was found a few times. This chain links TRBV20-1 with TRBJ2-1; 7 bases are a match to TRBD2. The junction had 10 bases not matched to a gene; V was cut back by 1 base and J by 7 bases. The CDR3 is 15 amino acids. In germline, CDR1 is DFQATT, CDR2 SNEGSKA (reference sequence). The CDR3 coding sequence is TGCAGTGCTAGAGTGGGAGCGGGAAGTGGTAATGAGCAGTTCTTC. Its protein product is CSARVGAGSGNEQFF.

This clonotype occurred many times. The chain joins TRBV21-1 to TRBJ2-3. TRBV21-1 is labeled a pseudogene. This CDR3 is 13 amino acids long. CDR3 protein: CASSNLQPDTQYF. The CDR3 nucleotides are TGTGCCAGCAGCAACCTACAGCCAGATACGCAGTATTTT.

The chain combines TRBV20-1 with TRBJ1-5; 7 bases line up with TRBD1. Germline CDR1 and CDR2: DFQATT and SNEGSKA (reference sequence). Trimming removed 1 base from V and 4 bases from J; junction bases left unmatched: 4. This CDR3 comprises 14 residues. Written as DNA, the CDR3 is TGCAGTGCTAGAGCCCTGACAGGGAATCAGCCCCAGCATTTT. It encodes CSARALTGNQPQHF.

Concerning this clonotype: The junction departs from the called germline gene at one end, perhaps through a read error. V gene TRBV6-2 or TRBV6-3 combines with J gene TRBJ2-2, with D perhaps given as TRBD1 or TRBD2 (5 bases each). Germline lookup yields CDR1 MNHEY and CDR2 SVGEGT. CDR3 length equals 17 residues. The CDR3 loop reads CASSAWGPNANTGDLFF. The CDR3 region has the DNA TGTGCCAGCAGTGCCTGGGGACCTAACGCGAACACCGGGGATCTGTTTTTT.

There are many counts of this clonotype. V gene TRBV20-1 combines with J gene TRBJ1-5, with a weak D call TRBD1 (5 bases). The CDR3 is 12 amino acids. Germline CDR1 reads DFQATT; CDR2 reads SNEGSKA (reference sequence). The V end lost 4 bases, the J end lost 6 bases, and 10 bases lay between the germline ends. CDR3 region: CSANGGGQPQHF. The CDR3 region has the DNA TGCAGTGCTAACGGGGGAGGTCAGCCCCAGCATTTT.

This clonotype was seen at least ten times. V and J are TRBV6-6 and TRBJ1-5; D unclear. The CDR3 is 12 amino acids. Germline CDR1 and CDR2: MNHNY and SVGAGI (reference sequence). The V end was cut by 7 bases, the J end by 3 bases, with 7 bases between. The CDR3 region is CASTRDNQPQHF. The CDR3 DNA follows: TGTGCCAGCACCCGAGACAATCAGCCCCAGCATTTT.

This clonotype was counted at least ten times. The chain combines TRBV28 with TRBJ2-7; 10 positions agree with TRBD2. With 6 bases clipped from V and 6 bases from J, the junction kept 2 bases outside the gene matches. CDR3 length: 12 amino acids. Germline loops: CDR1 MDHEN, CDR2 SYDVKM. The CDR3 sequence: CASRSGGGEQYF. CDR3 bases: TGTGCCAGCAGAAGCGGGGGGGGCGAGCAGTACTTC.

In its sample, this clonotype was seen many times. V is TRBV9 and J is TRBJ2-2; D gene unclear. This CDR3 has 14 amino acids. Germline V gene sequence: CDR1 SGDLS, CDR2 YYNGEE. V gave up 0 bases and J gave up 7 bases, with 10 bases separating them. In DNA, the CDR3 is TGTGCCAGCAGCGTAGTAAGGGTCGGCGGGGAGCTGTTTTTT. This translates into CASSVVRVGGELFF. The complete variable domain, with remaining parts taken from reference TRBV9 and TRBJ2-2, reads DSGVTQTPKHLITATGQRVTLRCSPRSGDLSVYWYQQSLDQGLQFLIQYYNGEERAKGNILERFSAQQFPDLHSELNLSSLELGDSALYFCASSVVRVGGELFFGEGSRLTVL.

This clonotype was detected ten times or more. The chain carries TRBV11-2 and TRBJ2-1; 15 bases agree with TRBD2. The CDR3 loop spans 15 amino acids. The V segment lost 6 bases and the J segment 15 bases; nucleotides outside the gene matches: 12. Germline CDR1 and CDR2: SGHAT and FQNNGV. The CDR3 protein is CASSGPGTSGRKRFF. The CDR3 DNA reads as TGTGCCAGCAGTGGACCCGGGACTAGCGGGAGGAAGCGGTTCTTC.